The next 9 T cell receptor beta chains were all read from a single sample in a study of regulatory T cells in long-lasting Graves disease. Time point meaning: newly diagnosed GD, antithyroid drugs for less than 3 months. Extracted PBMC RNA gave rise to the TCR library. CDR3 regions were amplified by Arm-PCR using iRepertoire HTBI primers to build TCR beta libraries. In TCRdb, the multiplex PCR reads were re-called with MiXCR into one record per CDR3 protein. The sample records just over 600,000 distinct CDR3 sequences, roughly 15% being singletons. These data were also filed under a second study, of T cells in Graves' hyperthyroidism and ophthalmopathy.

This specimen was peripheral blood mononuclear cells (PBMCs), taken at new diagnosis, from a patient treated with antithyroid drugs. All receptors come from a woman aged 25 to 45 with Graves disease.

The chain uses TRBV7-9 and TRBJ2-7; 7 positions agree with TRBD1. Germline CDR1 is SEHNR and CDR2 is FQNEAQ (reference sequence). V was clipped by 4 bases and J by 4 bases; unmatched bases: 4. This CDR3 spans 13 amino acids. This CDR3 is CASSSGQYYEQYF. CDR3 nucleotides: TGTGCCAGCAGCTCGGGACAGTATTACGAGCAGTACTTC.

The rearrangement links TRBV19 to TRBJ1-5, with 8 bases matching TRBD1. V lost 3 bases and J lost 6; bases outside the gene matches: 7. The CDR3 totals 15 residues. Germline V gene sequence: CDR1 LNHDA, CDR2 SQIVND (reference sequence). The CDR3: CASSMWQGATQPQHF. CDR3 DNA sequence: TGTGCCAGTAGTATGTGGCAGGGGGCGACTCAGCCCCAGCATTTT.

The CDR3 nucleotides are TGTGCCAGCTCACCAGTAAACATGAACCCCTACGAGCAGTACTTC. It yields the protein CASSPVNMNPYEQYF. The gene calls are TRBV18 and TRBJ2-7; D is unclear. The CDR3 is made up of 15 amino acids. V lost 2 bases to trimming and J lost 2 bases, with 13 bases between them. Germline CDR1 and CDR2: KGHSH and LQKENI.

This chain uses TRBV6-2 or TRBV6-3 with TRBJ2-5; D is unresolved. The CDR3 has 12 residues. Germline lookup yields CDR1 MNHEY and CDR2 SVGEGT. The germline V and J ends were trimmed by 8 bases and 6 bases, with 13 bases remaining between them. The chain's CDR3 is CASGLARQTQYF. CDR3 DNA sequence: TGTGCCAGCGGATTGGCGCGTCAGACCCAGTACTTC.

The rearrangement uses TRBV5-1 and TRBJ2-2; 11 bases are a match to TRBD1. This CDR3 is built from 15 residues. V gave up 4 bases and J gave up 7 bases; unmatched junction bases: 6. Germline assignment: CDR1 SGHRS and CDR2 YFSETQ. The CDR3 here is CASSRGQGAVGELFF. The DNA for the CDR3 is TGCGCCAGCAGCAGAGGACAGGGGGCCGTCGGGGAGCTGTTTTTT.

CDR3 sequence: CATSAAGQGGSEAFF. The CDR3 region has the DNA TGTGCCACCAGTGCGGCCGGACAGGGGGGATCTGAAGCTTTCTTT. The chain combines TRBV24-1 with TRBJ1-1; TRBD1 aligns across 10 bases. CDR1 is KGHDR and CDR2 is SFDVKD in the germline V gene. The CDR3 length is 15 residues. Trimming cost V 5 bases and J 6 bases; bases outside gene matches: 8.

The chain has TRBV2 and TRBJ2-2, with D tentatively TRBD2 (6 bases). In germline, CDR1 is SNHLY, CDR2 FYNNEI. This CDR3 is 14 amino acids long. V was clipped by 4 bases and J by 6 bases, with 12 bases between them. The CDR3 DNA sequence: TGTGCCAGCAGTGTGGGTAGCGGCCCCGGGGAGCTGTTTTTT. Protein: CASSVGSGPGELFF.

Ten or more counts support this clonotype. CDR3 nucleotide sequence: TGTGCCAGCAGTTACCCTCTGGGGGGGAACCAAGAGACCCAGTACTTC. This translates into CASSYPLGGNQETQYF. The V and J genes are TRBV28 and TRBJ2-5, with 7 bases identical to TRBD2. The trim removed 4 bases at V and 0 bases at J, leaving 8 bases unmatched. Germline V lookup: CDR1 MDHEN, CDR2 SYDVKM. The CDR3 loop spans 16 amino acids. Complete variable domain (other parts from reference TRBV28 and TRBJ2-5): DVKVTQSSRYLVKRTGEKVFLECVQDMDHENMFWYRQDPGLGLRLIYFSYDVKMKEKGDIPEGYSVSREKKERFSLILESASTNQTSMYLCASSYPLGGNQETQYFGPGTRLLVL.

This clonotype was counted between two and nine times. The chain has TRBV6-2 or TRBV6-3 and TRBJ2-1; 12 bases line up with TRBD2. With 5 bases clipped from V and 5 bases from J, the junction kept 10 bases outside the gene matches. This CDR3 comprises 17 residues. CDR1 MNHEY and CDR2 SVGEGT come from the germline V gene. The CDR3 sequence is CASSESASGRAHNEQFF. The CDR3 DNA sequence: TGTGCCAGCAGTGAATCCGCTAGCGGGAGGGCCCACAATGAGCAGTTCTTC.